A selection of T cell receptor beta chains follows, all from one sample in a study of shared clonotypes between healthy human individuals. Profiling relied on immunoSEQ multiplex PCR, and the TCRdb table lists in-frame clones only, not all of them. The sample contains about 700,000 clones, approximately 79% of which appear only once. The sample was memory CD4+ T cells sorted from blood. The receptors stem from a woman aged 25 to 39 in good health. The conserved cysteine and the conserved F or W are not part of the CDR3 here. A D gene is named only where the DNA matches it firmly. Not all rows give a size; the values are once, few, many and, for expanded clones, a class.

j_call | clone_size | v_call | d_call | cdr3_aa
TRBJ2-1 | once | TRBV10-3 | - | AISERPASENEQF
TRBJ2-1 | - | TRBV7-7 | TRBD1 | ASSMETGAPYNEQF
TRBJ1-4 | - | TRBV5-4 | TRBD1 | ASSFPTGGRTNEKLF
TRBJ2-7 | - | TRBV5-1 | - | ASSPHPPSEEQY
TRBJ2-7 | - | TRBV15 | - | ATSSGTIYEQY
TRBJ1-1 | - | TRBV19 | - | ASKLNTEAF
TRBJ2-3 | once | TRBV6-5 | - | ASSYTYSNTQY
TRBJ1-5 | - | TRBV7-2 | TRBD1 | ASSLATGYNQPQH
TRBJ2-7 | - | TRBV4-1 | - | ASSQRHFSSGEQY
TRBJ1-2 | - | TRBV6-5 | TRBD1 | ASSYQGQGSYGYT
TRBJ2-4 | - | TRBV28 | - | ASSRTLAKNIQY
TRBJ1-2 | - | TRBV11-2 | TRBD1 | ASSFRDSSFYGYT
TRBJ2-3 | - | TRBV2 | - | ASSDWRDTQY
TRBJ1-2 | few | TRBV18 | TRBD1 | ASSPADRDGYT
TRBJ2-7 | - | TRBV6-5 | - | ASSAPDTREQY
TRBJ1-2 | - | TRBV28 | - | ASISNHYGYT
TRBJ1-5 | - | TRBV6-1 | - | ASGVTGNQPQH
TRBJ2-7 | - | TRBV11-2 | - | ASSFVEGYEQY
TRBJ1-5 | once | TRBV28 | TRBD1 | ASKLTGVNSNQPQH
TRBJ2-1 | many | TRBV5-1 | TRBD1 | ASSVKPGQGADEQF
TRBJ1-6 | - | TRBV9 | - | ASSVENRDNSPLH
TRBJ2-1 | - | TRBV4-1 | - | ASSQNRAGGNYNEQF
TRBJ2-7 | - | TRBV5-4 | TRBD1 | ASSPRGHYEQY
TRBJ2-6 | once | TRBV18 | - | ASSPGGPLGGANVLT
TRBJ1-4 | - | TRBV30 | TRBD1 | AWIKGAGKLF
TRBJ2-3 | - | TRBV7-3 | TRBD2 | ASSLTPLAGRADTQY
TRBJ2-7 | - | TRBV11-3 | - | ASSFAGVDEQY
TRBJ2-7 | - | TRBV7-2 | - | ASSSRFGYEQY
TRBJ2-1 | - | TRBV13 | - | ATVDPPGVGNEQF
TRBJ2-5 | few | TRBV7-9 | TRBD1 | ASSMGQRETQY
TRBJ2-3 | few | TRBV28 | - | ASSPPEGHGPDTQY
- | - | TRBV7-2 | - | ASSLGRRYEQY
TRBJ2-7 | - | TRBV10-1 | TRBD2 | ASSPGLESSEQY
TRBJ2-3 | - | TRBV2 | - | ASSESEWAVDTQY
TRBJ1-1 | - | TRBV9 | - | ASSSQAMGNTEAF
TRBJ1-1 | - | TRBV28 | - | ASNLMKTANTEAF
TRBJ1-1 | - | TRBV2 | - | ASSEWGPTEAF
TRBJ1-2 | - | TRBV4-1 | - | ASSQESQPKLYGYT